This TCR beta chain was sequenced for a study of T cells after yellow fever vaccination. Whole-study results and caveats: Compared with primary, the secondary response was weaker and peaked at day 5, not 15. In post-booster samples, most primary-vaccination clones reappeared (just under 97% CD4, 70% to 90% CD8). FACS-sorted repertoires might harbor abundant contaminating clonotypes from the bulk population.

The CDR3 runs 17 residues. Per germline, CDR1 MNHEY and CDR2 SMNVEV (reference sequence). Trimming left V 2 bases short and J 0 bases short, with 14 bases between. Many counts were recorded for this clonotype. Its antigen is as yet unknown. MiXCR, run by TCRdb on the 5' RACE reads, gives a single entry per CDR3 protein. Of 300,000 to 350,000 distinct CDR3 sequences in the sample, over 8.5% are singletons; the top ten hold 3% to 3.5%. This sequence was found in a man younger than 30 who received the YFV17D yellow fever vaccine. This chain connects TRBV27 to TRBJ1-5; D is ambiguous. The sequencing used CD4+ T cells sorted from PBMCs, collected 45 days after the yellow fever booster vaccination. The CDR3 spells CASSLRGRTNSNQPQHF. CDR3 coding DNA: TGTGCCAGCAGTTTACGAGGACGGACTAATAGCAATCAGCCCCAGCATTTT.